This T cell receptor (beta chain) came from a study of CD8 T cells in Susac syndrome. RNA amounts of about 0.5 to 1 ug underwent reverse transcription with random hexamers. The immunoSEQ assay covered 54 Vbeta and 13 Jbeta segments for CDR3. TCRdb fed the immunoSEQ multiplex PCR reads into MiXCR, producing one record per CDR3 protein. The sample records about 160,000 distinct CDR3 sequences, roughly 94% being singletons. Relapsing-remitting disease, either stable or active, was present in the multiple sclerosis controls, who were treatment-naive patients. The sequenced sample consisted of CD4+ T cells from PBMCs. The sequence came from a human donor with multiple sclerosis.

The CDR3 DNA reads as TGCGCCAGCAGCTTGGTAGGGGCTCACTCCTACAATGAGCAGTTCTTC. Translated, it gives CASSLVGAHSYNEQFF. The genes are TRBV5-1 and TRBJ2-1; the D gene is possibly TRBD1 (5 bases). Trimming cost V 0 bases and J 0 bases, with 10 bases left between them. This CDR3 is 16 amino acids long. CDR1 and CDR2 from the germline V gene are SGHRS and YFSETQ.